This TCR beta chain originates from a study of T cells in localized non-small cell lung cancer. Some clones are missing from TCRdb's copy, which holds only in-frame ones; the method was immunoSEQ multiplex PCR. The data show about 2,000 clones, about a third seen once. CDR1 is SGHNT, CDR2 YENEEA, per germline. Deletions cut 3 bases from V and 6 bases from J, with 12 bases between. The CDR3 is 14 residues long. Study-wide results and limits: In adjacent lung appeared a median around 54 of the top 100 tumor clones. Patients showing higher blood T cell density tended to see longer overall survival. Exceeding tumor, uninvolved adjacent lung had the highest T cell clonality. The tumor had only one region sequenced, so heterogeneity remains possible.

A few counts support this clone. Antigen unknown. Sequences were derived from lung tumor tissue, sampled before any cancer treatment. This clonotype was sampled from a male donor at least 60 years old with stage II lung adenocarcinoma. V usage is TRBV11-3 and J usage is TRBJ2-1; weak D call: TRBD1 (5 bases). The CDR3: CASSLGPGSNEQFF. CDR3 bases: TGTGCCAGCAGCTTGGGGCCAGGGTCCAATGAGCAGTTCTTC.